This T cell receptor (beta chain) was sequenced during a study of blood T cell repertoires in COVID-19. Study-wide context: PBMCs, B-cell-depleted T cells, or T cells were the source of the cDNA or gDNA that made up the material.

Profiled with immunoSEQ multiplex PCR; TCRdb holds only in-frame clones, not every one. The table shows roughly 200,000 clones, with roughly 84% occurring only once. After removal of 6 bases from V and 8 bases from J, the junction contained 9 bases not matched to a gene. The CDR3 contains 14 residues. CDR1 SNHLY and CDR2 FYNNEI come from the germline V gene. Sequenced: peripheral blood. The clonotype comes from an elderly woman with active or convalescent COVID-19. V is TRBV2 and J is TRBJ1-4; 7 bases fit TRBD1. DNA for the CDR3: TGTGCCAGCAGAAGAACAGGGGTGGGCGAAAAACTGTTTTTT. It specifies CASRRTGVGEKLFF.